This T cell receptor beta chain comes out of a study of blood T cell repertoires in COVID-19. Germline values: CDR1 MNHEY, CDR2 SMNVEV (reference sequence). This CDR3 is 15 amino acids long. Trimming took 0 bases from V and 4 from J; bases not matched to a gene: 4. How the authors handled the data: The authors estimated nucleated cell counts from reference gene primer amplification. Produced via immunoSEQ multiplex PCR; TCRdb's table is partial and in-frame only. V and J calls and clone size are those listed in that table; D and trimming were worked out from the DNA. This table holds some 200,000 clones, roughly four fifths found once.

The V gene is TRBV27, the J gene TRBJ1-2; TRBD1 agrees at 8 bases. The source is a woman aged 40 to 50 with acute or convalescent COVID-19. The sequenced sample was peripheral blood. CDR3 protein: CASSLSMGQAYGYTF. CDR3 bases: TGTGCCAGCAGTTTATCGATGGGACAGGCCTATGGCTACACCTTC.